The clone carrying this TCR beta chain appeared a few times. No antigen is known for it. Using its own MiXCR run on the 5' RACE reads, TCRdb lists one record per CDR3 protein. The table records 500,000 or so distinct CDR3 sequences, roughly an eighth of them present only once. V lost 5 bases, J lost 6 bases, and 12 bases stayed unmatched. The CDR3 length is 15 residues. The germline V gene encodes CDR1 MNHEY and CDR2 SMNVEV (reference sequence). These data come from a study of identical twins. The study's findings and limits: Fewer insertions characterized abundant cord blood beta clonotypes, whereas memory repertoires showed none. Partial confounding of zero-insertion analyses by invariant MAIT and iNKT cells was possible. The models gave estimates that fell short of the out-of-frame TCR alpha sharing seen in monozygotic twins.

These records were also assigned to another study, of yellow fever vaccine responses in identical twins.

The source of this sequence is a woman aged 18 to 35 in good health. Sequencing was carried out using CD4+ T cells sorted from blood. The rearrangement joins TRBV27 to TRBJ2-5, with TRBD1 matching 7 bases. CDR3 in amino acids: CASSAISTGKKTQYF. The CDR3 DNA follows: TGTGCCAGCAGTGCTATATCGACAGGGAAAAAGACCCAGTACTTC.